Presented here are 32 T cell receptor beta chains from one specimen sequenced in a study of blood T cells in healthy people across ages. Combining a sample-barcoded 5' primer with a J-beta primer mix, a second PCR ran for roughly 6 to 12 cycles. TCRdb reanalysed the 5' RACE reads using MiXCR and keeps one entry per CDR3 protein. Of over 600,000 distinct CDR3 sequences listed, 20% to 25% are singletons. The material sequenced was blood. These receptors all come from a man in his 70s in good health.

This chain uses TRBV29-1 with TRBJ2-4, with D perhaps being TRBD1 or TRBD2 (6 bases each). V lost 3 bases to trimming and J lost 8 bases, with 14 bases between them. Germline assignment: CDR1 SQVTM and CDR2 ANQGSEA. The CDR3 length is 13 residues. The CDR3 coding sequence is TGCAGCGTTGAGGGGGAAAGGGGGGACATTCAGTACTTC. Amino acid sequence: CSVEGERGDIQYF.

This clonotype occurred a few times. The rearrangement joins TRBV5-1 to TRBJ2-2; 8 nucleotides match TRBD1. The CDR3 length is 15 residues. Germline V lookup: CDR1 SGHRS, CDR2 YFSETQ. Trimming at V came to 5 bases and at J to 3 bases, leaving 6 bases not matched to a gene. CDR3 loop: CASSNDRGYTGELFF. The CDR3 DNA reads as TGCGCCAGCAGTAACGACAGGGGCTACACCGGGGAGCTGTTTTTT.

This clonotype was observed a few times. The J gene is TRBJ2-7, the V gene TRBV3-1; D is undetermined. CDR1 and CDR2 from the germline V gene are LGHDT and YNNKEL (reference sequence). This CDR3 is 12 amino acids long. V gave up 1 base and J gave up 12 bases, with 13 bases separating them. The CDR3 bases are TGTGCCAGCAGCCAAGGGGCAACTAAGTCGTACTTC. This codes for CASSQGATKSYF.

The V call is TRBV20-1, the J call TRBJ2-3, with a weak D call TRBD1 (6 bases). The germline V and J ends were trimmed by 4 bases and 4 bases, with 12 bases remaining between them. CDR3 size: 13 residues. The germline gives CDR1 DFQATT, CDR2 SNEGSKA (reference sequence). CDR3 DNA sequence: TGCAGTGCTACAACGCAGGGGTCAGATACGCAGTATTTT. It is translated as CSATTQGSDTQYF.

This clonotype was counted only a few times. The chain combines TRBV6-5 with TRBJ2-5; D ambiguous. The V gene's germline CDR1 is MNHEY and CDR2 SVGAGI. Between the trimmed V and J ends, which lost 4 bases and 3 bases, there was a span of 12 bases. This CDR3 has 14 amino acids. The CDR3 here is CASSSLGIKETQYF. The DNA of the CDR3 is TGTGCCAGCAGTTCGTTGGGGATCAAAGAGACCCAGTACTTC.

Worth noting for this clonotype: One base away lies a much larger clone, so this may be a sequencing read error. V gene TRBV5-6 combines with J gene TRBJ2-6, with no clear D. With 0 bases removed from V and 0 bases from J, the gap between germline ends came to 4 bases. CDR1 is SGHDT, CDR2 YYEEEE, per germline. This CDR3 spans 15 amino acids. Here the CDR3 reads CASSLDNSGANVLTF. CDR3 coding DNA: TGTGCCAGCAGCTTGGACAACTCTGGGGCCAACGTCCTGACTTTC.

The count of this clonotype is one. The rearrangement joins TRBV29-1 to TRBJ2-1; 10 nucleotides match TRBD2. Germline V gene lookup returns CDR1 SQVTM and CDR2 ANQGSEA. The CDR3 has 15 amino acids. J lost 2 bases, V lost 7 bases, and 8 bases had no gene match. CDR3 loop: CSGNPLAGAYNEQFF. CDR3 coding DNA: TGCAGCGGCAATCCTCTAGCGGGAGCCTACAATGAGCAGTTCTTC.

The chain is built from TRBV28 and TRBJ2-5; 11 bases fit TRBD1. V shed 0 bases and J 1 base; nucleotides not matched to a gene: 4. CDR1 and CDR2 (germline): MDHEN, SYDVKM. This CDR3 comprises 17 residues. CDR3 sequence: CASSLWDRGRPQETQYF. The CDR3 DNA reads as TGTGCCAGCAGTTTATGGGACAGGGGGCGCCCCCAAGAGACCCAGTACTTC.

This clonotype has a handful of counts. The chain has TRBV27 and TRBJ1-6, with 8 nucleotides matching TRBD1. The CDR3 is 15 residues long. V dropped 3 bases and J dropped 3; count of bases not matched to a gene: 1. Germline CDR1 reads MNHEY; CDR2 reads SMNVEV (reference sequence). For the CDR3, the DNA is TGTGCCAGCAGTTTGGGACAGGTCTATAATTCACCCCTCCACTTT. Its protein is CASSLGQVYNSPLHF.

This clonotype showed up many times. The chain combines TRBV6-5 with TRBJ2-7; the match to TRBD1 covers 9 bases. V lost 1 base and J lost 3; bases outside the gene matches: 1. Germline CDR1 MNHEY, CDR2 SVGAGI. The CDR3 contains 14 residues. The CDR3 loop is CASSYLGQGYEQYF. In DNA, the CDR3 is TGTGCCAGCAGTTACTTGGGACAGGGCTACGAGCAGTACTTC.

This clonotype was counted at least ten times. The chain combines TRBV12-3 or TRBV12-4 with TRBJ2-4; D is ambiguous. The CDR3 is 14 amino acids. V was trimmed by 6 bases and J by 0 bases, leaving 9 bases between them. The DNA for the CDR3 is TGTGCCAGCAGCCCTTACCTAGCCAAAAACATTCAGTACTTC. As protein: CASSPYLAKNIQYF.

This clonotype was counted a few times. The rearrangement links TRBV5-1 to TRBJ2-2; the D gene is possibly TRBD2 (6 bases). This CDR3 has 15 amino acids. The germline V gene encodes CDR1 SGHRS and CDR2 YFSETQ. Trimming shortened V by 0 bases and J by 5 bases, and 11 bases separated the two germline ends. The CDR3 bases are TGCGCCAGCAGCTTGGAGGTCGGGAGTACCGGGGAGCTGTTTTTT. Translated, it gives CASSLEVGSTGELFF.

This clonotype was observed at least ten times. The CDR3 region has the DNA TGCGCCAGCAGCTCCCCGGGACAACGGTTGGAGCAGTTCTTC. Translating gives CASSSPGQRLEQFF. The rearrangement joins TRBV5-1 to TRBJ2-1, with D maybe TRBD1 (6 bases). The V end lost 3 bases, the J end lost 10 bases, and 17 bases lay between the germline ends. The V gene's germline CDR1 is SGHRS and CDR2 YFSETQ. This CDR3 is built from 14 residues.

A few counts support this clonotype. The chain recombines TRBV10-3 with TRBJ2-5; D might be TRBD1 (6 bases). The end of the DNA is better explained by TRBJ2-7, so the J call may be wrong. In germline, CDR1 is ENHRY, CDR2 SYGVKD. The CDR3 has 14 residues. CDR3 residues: CAISEIGQPYEQYF. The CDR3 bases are TGTGCCATCAGTGAGATCGGACAGCCCTACGAGCAGTACTTC.

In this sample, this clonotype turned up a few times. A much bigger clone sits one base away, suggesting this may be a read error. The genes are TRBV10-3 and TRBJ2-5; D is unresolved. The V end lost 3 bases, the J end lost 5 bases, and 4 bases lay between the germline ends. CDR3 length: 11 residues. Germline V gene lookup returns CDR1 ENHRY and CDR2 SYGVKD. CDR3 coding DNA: TGTGCCATCAGTGAAGTTGAGACCCAGTACTTC. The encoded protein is CAISEVETQYF.

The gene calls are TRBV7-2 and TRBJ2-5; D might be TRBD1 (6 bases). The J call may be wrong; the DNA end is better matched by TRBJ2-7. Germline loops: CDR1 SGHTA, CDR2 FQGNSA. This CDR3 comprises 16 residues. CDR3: CASSLTPGHPTSEQYF. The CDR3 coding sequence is TGTGCCAGCAGCCTGACCCCGGGACACCCAACCTCCGAGCAGTACTTC.

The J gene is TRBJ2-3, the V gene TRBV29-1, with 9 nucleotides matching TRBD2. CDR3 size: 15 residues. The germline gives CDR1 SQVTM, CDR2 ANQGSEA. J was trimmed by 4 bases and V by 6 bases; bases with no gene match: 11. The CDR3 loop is CSVAVSGSESDTQYF. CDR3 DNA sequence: TGCAGCGTAGCGGTTAGCGGGAGTGAGTCAGATACGCAGTATTTT.

The DNA of the CDR3 is TGCAGTGCTAGCCCAGACATATCCTACGAGCAGTACTTC. It yields the protein CSASPDISYEQYF. This sequence joins TRBV20-1 and TRBJ2-7; D not resolved. This CDR3 has 13 residues. The germline gives CDR1 DFQATT, CDR2 SNEGSKA (reference sequence). The V and J ends lost 3 bases and 1 base respectively, with 10 bases between them.

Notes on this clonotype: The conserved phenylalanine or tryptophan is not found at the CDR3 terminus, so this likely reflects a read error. The CDR3 sequence is CSVAATNEKLFS. CDR3 nucleotide sequence: TGCAGCGTTGCAGCAACTAATGAAAAACTGTTTTCT. The chain joins TRBV29-1 to TRBJ1-4; no definite D call. Germline lookup yields CDR1 SQVTM and CDR2 ANQGSEA. This CDR3 has 12 residues. V was clipped by 4 bases and J by 0 bases, with 3 bases between them.

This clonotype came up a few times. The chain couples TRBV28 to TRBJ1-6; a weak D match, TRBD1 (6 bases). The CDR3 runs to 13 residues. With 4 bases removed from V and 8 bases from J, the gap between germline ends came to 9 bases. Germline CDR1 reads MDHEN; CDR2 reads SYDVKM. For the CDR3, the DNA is TGTGCCAGCAGTTCGACAGGTTATTCACCCCTCCACTTT. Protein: CASSSTGYSPLHF.

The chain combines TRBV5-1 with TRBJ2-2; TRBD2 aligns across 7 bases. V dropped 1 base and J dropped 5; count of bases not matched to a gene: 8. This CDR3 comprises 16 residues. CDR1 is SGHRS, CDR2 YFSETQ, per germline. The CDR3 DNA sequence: TGCGCCAGCAGCTTGCAGACTAGCCAAGGGACCGGGGAGCTGTTTTTT. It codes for CASSLQTSQGTGELFF.

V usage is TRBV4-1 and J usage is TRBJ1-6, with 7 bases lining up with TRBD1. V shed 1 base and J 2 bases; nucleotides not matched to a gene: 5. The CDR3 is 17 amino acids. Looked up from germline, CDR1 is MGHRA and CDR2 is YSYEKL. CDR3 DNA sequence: TGCGCCAGCAGCCAAGGGCCGGGGACAGCCTATAATTCACCCCTCCACTTT. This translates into CASSQGPGTAYNSPLHF.

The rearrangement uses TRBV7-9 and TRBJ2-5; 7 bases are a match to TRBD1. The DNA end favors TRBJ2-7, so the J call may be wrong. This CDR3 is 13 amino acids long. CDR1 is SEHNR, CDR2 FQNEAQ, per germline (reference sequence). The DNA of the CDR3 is TGTGCCAGCAGCTTCCAGGGGGTGTACGAGCAGTACTTC. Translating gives CASSFQGVYEQYF.

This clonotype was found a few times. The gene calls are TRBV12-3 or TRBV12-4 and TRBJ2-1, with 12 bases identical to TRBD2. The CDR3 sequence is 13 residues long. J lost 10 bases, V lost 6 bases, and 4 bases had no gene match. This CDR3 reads CASRGLAGSEQFF. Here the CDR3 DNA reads TGTGCCAGCAGGGGACTAGCGGGCAGCGAGCAGTTCTTC.

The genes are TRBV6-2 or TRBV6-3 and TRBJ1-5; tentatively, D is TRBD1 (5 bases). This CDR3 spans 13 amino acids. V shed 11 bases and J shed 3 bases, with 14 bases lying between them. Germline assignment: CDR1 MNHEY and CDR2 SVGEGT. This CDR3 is CAGTTGFNQPQHF. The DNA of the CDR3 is TGTGCCGGCACCACAGGATTCAATCAGCCCCAGCATTTT.

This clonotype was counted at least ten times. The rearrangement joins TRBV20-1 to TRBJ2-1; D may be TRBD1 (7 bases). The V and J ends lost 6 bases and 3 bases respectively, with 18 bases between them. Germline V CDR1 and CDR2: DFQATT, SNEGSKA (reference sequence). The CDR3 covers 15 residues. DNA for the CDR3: TGCAGTGCCTCCGGGCGGGACAGAGTCTACAATGAGCAGTTCTTC. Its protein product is CSASGRDRVYNEQFF.

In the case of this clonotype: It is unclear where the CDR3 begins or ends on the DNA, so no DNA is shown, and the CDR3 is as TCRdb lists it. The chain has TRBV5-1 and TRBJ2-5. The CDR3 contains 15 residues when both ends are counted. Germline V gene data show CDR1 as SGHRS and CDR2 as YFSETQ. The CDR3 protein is CASSFARGNYNEQLF.

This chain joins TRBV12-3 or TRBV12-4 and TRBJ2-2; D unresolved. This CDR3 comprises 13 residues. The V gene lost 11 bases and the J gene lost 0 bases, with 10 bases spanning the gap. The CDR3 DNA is TGTGCCGCGAGTCCGGCGAACACCGGGGAGCTGTTTTTT. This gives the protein CAASPANTGELFF.

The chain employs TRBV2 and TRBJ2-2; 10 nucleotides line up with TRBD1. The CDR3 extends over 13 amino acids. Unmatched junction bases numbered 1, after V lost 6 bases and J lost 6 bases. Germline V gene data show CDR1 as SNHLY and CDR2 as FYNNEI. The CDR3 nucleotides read TGTGCCAGCAGAGGGACAGGGGCCGGGGAGCTGTTTTTT. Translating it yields CASRGTGAGELFF. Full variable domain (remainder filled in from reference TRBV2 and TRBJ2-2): EPEVTQTPSHQVTQMGQEVILRCVPISNHLYFYWYRQILGQKVEFLVSFYNNEISEKSEIFDDQFSVERPDGSNFTLKIRSTKLEDSAMYFCASRGTGAGELFFGEGSRLTVL.

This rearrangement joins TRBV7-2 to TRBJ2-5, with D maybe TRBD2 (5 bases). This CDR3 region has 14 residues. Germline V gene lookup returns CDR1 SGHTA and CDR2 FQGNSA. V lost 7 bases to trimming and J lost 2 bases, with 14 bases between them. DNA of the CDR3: TGTGCCAGCACGATAGGGAGCAAACAAGAGACCCAGTACTTC. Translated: CASTIGSKQETQYF.

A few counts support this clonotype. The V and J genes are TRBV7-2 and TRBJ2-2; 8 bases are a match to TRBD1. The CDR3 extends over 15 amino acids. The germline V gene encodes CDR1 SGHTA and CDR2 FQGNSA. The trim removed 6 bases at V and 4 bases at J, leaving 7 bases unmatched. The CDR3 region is CASRPPTGVTGELFF. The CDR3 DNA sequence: TGTGCCAGCAGGCCCCCGACAGGGGTCACCGGGGAGCTGTTTTTT.

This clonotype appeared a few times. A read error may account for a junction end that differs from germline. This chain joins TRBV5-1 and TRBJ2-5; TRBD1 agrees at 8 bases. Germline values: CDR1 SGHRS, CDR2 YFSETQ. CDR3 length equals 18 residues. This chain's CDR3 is CASSLGGRQGAFSETHYF. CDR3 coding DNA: TGCGCCAGCAGCTTGGGGGGACGGCAGGGGGCTTTTTCGGAGACCCATTACTTC.